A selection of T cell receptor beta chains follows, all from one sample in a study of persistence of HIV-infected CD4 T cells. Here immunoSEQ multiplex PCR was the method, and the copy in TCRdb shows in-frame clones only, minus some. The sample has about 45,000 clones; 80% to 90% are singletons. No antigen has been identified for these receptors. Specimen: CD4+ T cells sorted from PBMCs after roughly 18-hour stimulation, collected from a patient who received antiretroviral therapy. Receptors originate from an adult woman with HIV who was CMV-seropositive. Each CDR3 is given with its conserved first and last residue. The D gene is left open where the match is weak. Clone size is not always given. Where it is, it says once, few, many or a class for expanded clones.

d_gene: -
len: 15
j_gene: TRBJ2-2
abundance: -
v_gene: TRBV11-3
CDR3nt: TGTGCCAGCAGCTTAGGCGGAGGGGGGGCCGGGGAGCTGTTTTTT
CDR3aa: CASSLGGGGAGELFF

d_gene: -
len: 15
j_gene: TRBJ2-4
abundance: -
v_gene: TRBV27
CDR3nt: TGTGCCAGCAGTTTAAGGGGGTTAGCCAAAAACATTCAGTACTTC
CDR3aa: CASSLRGLAKNIQYF

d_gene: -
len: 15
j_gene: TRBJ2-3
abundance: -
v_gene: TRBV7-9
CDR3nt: TGTGCCAGCAGCTCAGGGAGCGGCAGCACAGATACGCAGTATTTT
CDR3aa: CASSSGSGSTDTQYF

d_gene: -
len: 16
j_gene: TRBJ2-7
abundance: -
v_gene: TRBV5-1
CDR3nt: TGCGCCAGCAGCTTGGAAGGCGTCCTAACGCGTGACGAGCAGTACTTC
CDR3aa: CASSLEGVLTRDEQYF

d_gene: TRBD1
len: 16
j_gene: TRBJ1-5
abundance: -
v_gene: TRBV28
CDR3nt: TGTGCCAGCAGATCGCGGACAGGATATAGCAATCAGCCCCAGCATTTT
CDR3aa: CASRSRTGYSNQPQHF

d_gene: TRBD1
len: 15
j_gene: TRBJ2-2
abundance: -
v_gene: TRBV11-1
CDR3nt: TGTGCCAGCAGCTTAACAGGGGCAATATCCGGGGAGCTGTTTTTT
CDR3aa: CASSLTGAISGELFF

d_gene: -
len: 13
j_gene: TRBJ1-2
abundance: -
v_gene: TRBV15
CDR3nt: TGTGCCACCAGCAGAGACAGGGCGGCCGGCTACACCTTC
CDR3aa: CATSRDRAAGYTF

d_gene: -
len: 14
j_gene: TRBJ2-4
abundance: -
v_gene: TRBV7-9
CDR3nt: TGTGCCAGCGGAGGGTCGTTAGGCAAAAACATTCAGTACTTC
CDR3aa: CASGGSLGKNIQYF

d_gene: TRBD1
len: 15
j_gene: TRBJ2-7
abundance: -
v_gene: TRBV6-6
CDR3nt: TGTGCCAGCAGCGAACCGGGACAGGGGGCTTACGAGCAGTACTTC
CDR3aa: CASSEPGQGAYEQYF

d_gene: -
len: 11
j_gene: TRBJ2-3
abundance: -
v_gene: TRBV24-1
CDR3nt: TGTGCCACCAGTGCAACAGATACGCAGTATTTT
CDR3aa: CATSATDTQYF

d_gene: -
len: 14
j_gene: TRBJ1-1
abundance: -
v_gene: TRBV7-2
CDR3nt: TGTGCCAGCAGCCCCGACGGCCCGAACACTGAAGCTTTCTTT
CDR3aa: CASSPDGPNTEAFF

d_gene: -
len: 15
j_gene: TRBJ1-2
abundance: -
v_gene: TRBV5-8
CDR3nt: TGTGCCAGCACCTGGGACGGACAGAACCTCTATGGCTACACCTTC
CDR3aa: CASTWDGQNLYGYTF

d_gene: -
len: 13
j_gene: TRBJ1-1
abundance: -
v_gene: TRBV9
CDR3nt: TGTGCCAGCTCCTCCCACCAAAGGGCTGAAGCTTTCTTT
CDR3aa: CASSSHQRAEAFF

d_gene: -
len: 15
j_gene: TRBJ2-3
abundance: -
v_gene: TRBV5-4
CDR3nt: TGTGCCAGCAGCTTGGTGTCTAGGTTTGAAGATACGCAGTATTTT
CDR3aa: CASSLVSRFEDTQYF

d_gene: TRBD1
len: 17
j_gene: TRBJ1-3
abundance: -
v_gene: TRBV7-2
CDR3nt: TGTGCCAGCAGCCAGGGACAGGCTGTGGGCTCTGGAAACACCATATATTTT
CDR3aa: CASSQGQAVGSGNTIYF

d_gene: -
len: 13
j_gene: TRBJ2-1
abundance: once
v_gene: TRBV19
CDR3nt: TGTGCCAGTAGTATAAGGGAGTACAATGAGCAGTTCTTC
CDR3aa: CASSIREYNEQFF

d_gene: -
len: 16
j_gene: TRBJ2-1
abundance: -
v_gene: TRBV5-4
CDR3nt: TGTGCCAGCAGCTCCCGCGCTACCTCCTCCTACAATGAGCAGTTCTTC
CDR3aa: CASSSRATSSYNEQFF

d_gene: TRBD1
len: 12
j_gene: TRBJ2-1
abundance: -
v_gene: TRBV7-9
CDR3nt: TGTGCCAGCAGCGGGCAGGGGGCTGAGCAGTTCTTC
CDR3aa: CASSGQGAEQFF

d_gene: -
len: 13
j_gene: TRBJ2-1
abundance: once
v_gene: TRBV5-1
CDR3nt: TGCGCCAGCAGCAACAGGCAATACAATGAGCAGTTCTTC
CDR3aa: CASSNRQYNEQFF

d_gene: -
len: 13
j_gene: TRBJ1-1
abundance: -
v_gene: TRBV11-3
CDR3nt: TGTGCCAGCAGCTTGACAGTTAACACTGAAGCTTTCTTT
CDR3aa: CASSLTVNTEAFF

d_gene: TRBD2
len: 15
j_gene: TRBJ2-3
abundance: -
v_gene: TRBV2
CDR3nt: TGTGCCAGCAGTGAATTAGCGGGTGGCACAGATACGCAGTATTTT
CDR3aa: CASSELAGGTDTQYF

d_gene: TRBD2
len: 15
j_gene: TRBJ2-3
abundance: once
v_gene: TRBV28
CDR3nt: TGTGCCAGCAGTTTCGGGGGGGCCGGCACAGATACGCAGTATTTT
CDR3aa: CASSFGGAGTDTQYF

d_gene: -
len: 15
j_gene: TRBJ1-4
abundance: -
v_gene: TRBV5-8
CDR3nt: TGTGCCAGCAGCCACTACACGACTCCGGGTGAAAAACTGTTTTTT
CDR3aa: CASSHYTTPGEKLFF

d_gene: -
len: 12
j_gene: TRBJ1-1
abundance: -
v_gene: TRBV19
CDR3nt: TGTGCCAGTAGTAGGGATATCGCTGAAGCTTTCTTT
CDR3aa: CASSRDIAEAFF

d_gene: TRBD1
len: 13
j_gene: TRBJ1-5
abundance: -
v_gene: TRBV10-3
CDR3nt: TGTGCCATCGGCAGGGGGCAGGGTCAGCCCCAGCATTTT
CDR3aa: CAIGRGQGQPQHF

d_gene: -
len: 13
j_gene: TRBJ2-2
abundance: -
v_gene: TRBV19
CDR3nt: TGTGCCAGTAGTATAGCGAGGACCGGGGAGCTGTTTTTT
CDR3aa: CASSIARTGELFF

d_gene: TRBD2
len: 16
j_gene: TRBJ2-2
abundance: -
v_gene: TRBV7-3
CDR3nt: TGTGCCAGCAGCCCCGCGGGGGGCCAGAACACCGGGGAGCTGTTTTTT
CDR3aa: CASSPAGGQNTGELFF